Sequencing of this T cell receptor beta chain was carried out in a study of shared clonotypes between healthy human individuals. For each subset, genomic DNA was distributed in equal portions over several immunoSEQ plates. In the sorted-subset replicate PCRs, roughly 210 ng DNA, 25,000 to 30,000 T cell genomes, was used. The table came from immunoSEQ multiplex PCR; TCRdb's copy has only in-frame clones and leaves some out. The sample holds over 1.4 million clones; about 96% are singletons and the top ten take roughly 1.2%. Whole-study findings and limits: Relative to clonotypes present in all four donors, those not shared had lower generation probabilities.

As to this clone: Its antigen remains unknown. This sample also contains other DNA sequences that code for the same CDR3.

From germline, CDR1 is MNHNY and CDR2 SVGAGI (reference sequence). The ends were cut back, 0 bases at V and 2 bases at J, with 8 bases in the middle. The CDR3 is 14 residues long. Sequencing used naive CD4+ T cells sorted from blood. As for subset: CD45RA+ positively selected. The sequence came from a man aged 25 to 40 in good health. The chain combines TRBV6-6 with TRBJ2-7, with D unresolved. CDR3: CASSYSQAAYEQYF. The CDR3 DNA reads as TGTGCCAGCAGTTACTCCCAGGCCGCCTACGAGCAGTACTTC.